The 28 T cell receptor beta chains in this list originate from one sample, sequenced in a study of T cell responses to AZD1222 COVID-19 vaccine. Profiling relied on immunoSEQ multiplex PCR, and the TCRdb table lists in-frame clones only, not all of them. The sample lists some 140,000 clones; 75% to 90% were seen once. The material sequenced was peripheral blood, taken on day 0 of AZD1222 vaccination. These receptors were obtained from an adult in good health.

The chain is built from TRBV30 and TRBJ2-1; 7 positions match TRBD1. Germline V gives CDR1 GTSNPN, CDR2 SVGIG (reference sequence). Unmatched junction bases numbered 7, after V lost 0 bases and J lost 2 bases. This CDR3 contains 16 residues. For the CDR3, the DNA is TGTGCCTGGAGTGTCCCGACAGGGCCCACCTACAATGAGCAGTTCTTC. Residues: CAWSVPTGPTYNEQFF.

The rearrangement joins TRBV7-3 to TRBJ2-1; 7 bases match TRBD1. The CDR3 extends over 14 amino acids. Trimming took 2 bases from V and 9 from J; bases not matched to a gene: 7. Germline V CDR1 and CDR2: SGHTA, FQGTGA. CDR3 residues: CASSLQQGKSEQFF. DNA for the CDR3: TGTGCCAGCAGCTTACAACAGGGGAAAAGTGAGCAGTTCTTC. The full variable domain, rest sourced from reference TRBV7-3 and TRBJ2-1, is GAGVSQTPSNKVTEKGKYVELRCDPISGHTALYWYRQSLGQGPEFLIYFQGTGAADDSGLPNDRFFAVRPEGSVSTLKIQRTERGDSAVYLCASSLQQGKSEQFFGPGTRLTVL.

This rearrangement joins TRBV7-8 to TRBJ1-3; D perhaps matches TRBD1 (5 bases). This CDR3 has 15 amino acids. Germline loops: CDR1 SGHVS, CDR2 FQNEAQ. The germline V and J ends were trimmed by 5 bases and 0 bases, with 11 bases remaining between them. As DNA, the CDR3 is TGTGCCAGCAGCATCGGGACCCCCTCTGGAAACACCATATATTTT. It translates to CASSIGTPSGNTIYF.

Concerning this clone itself: One end of the junction is discordant with germline, which a read error may explain. The chain has TRBV10-3 and TRBJ1-1; D is uncertain. The germline V gene has CDR1 ENHRY and CDR2 SYGVKD. The CDR3 is made up of 14 amino acids. CDR3 sequence (DNA): TGTGCAATCAAGGATCGACAACAGAACACTGAAGCTTTCTTT. Protein product: CAIKDRQQNTEAFF.

This CDR3 reads CATAEWGPSDEQYF. CDR3 DNA: TGTGCCACCGCCGAGTGGGGGCCGAGTGACGAGCAGTACTTC. The chain recombines TRBV6-5 with TRBJ2-7; tentatively, D is TRBD1 (6 bases). The CDR3 sequence is 14 residues long. V was shortened by 10 bases and J by 5 bases, with 21 bases between the two germline ends. The V gene's germline CDR1 is MNHEY and CDR2 SVGAGI.

The chain uses TRBV28 and TRBJ2-7, with a weak D call TRBD1 (5 bases). Germline lookup yields CDR1 MDHEN and CDR2 SYDVKM. Trimming cost V 6 bases and J 7 bases, with 10 bases left between them. The CDR3 is made up of 11 amino acids. In DNA, the CDR3 is TGTGCCAGCAGCAGGGTACGAGAGCAGTACTTC. Protein product: CASSRVREQYF.

V usage is TRBV6-5 and J usage is TRBJ1-1; 7 bases are shared with TRBD1. The CDR3 consists of 13 residues. The ends lost 7 bases at V and 10 bases at J; junction bases unmatched: 12. Germline V CDR1 and CDR2: MNHEY, SVGAGI. This CDR3 reads CASTPVGQHRAFF. The CDR3 region has the DNA TGTGCCAGCACCCCAGTGGGACAGCATAGAGCTTTCTTT.

The chain is built from TRBV6-2 or TRBV6-3 and TRBJ2-5; a weak D match, TRBD2 (5 bases). Looked up from germline, CDR1 is MNHEY and CDR2 is SVGEGT. The CDR3 has 15 amino acids. The germline V and J ends were trimmed by 0 bases and 4 bases, with 12 bases remaining between them. The CDR3 coding sequence is TGTGCCAGCAGTTACTCGGGAGCGAGTGGAGAGACCCAGTACTTC. It encodes CASSYSGASGETQYF.

J is TRBJ2-7 and V is TRBV5-1; 7 bases align to TRBD1. Per germline, CDR1 SGHRS and CDR2 YFSETQ. The CDR3 has 14 amino acids. Unmatched junction bases numbered 7, after V lost 5 bases and J lost 2 bases. CDR3 residues: CASSSLGQTYEQYF. The CDR3 nucleotides read TGCGCCAGCAGTTCTCTGGGACAGACCTACGAGCAGTACTTC.

The gene calls are TRBV24-1 and TRBJ2-7; 7 bases map to TRBD1. V trimming: 5 bases; J trimming: 0 bases; junction bases outside the gene matches: 6. In germline, CDR1 is KGHDR, CDR2 SFDVKD. The CDR3 is 15 residues long. CDR3 amino acids: CATSGGQENSYEQYF. As DNA, the CDR3 is TGTGCCACCAGTGGAGGACAGGAGAACTCCTACGAGCAGTACTTC.

The J gene is TRBJ1-1, the V gene TRBV3-1 (or the pseudogene TRBV3-2), with D possibly TRBD1 on 5 matching bases. The CDR3 loop spans 14 amino acids. Germline V CDR1 and CDR2: LGHDT, YNNKEL (reference sequence). V was shortened by 8 bases and J by 4 bases, with 17 bases between the two germline ends. The CDR3 DNA reads TGTGCCAGCTCTCGAGGGGTATCAGGCACTGAAGCTTTCTTT. Its translation is CASSRGVSGTEAFF.

The rearrangement joins TRBV18 to TRBJ2-7; TRBD1 matches 8 bases. Germline CDR1 is KGHSH and CDR2 is LQKENI. The V segment lost 2 bases and the J segment 2 bases; nucleotides outside the gene matches: 5. The CDR3 has 15 amino acids. DNA for the CDR3: TGTGCCAGCTCACCAAACAGGGGGGTCGCCTACGAGCAGTACTTC. Its translation is CASSPNRGVAYEQYF.

V usage is TRBV7-8 and J usage is TRBJ1-1; maybe TRBD1 (6 bases). V was clipped by 1 base and J by 1 base, with 10 bases between them. The CDR3 has 15 amino acids. Germline CDR1 SGHVS, CDR2 FQNEAQ. The CDR3 loop is CASSLGGQPNTEAFF. In nucleotides, the CDR3 is TGTGCCAGCAGCTTAGGAGGACAGCCGAACACTGAAGCTTTCTTT.

Regarding this clone: Compared with germline, one end of the junction differs, possibly owing to a read error. V and J are TRBV28 and TRBJ1-5; maybe TRBD1 (6 bases). This CDR3 is 12 amino acids long. The germline V gene has CDR1 MDHEN and CDR2 SYDVKM. For the CDR3, the DNA is TGTGCCAGCAGTTTATTGGGGGGCCCGCTTAGTTTT. As protein: CASSLLGGPLSF.

The chain combines TRBV6-1 with TRBJ1-5; no reliable D call. V lost 3 bases to trimming and J lost 7 bases, with 25 bases between them. CDR3 length equals 18 residues. Germline V gene data show CDR1 as MNHNS and CDR2 as SASEGT. This CDR3 reads CASSDMPGSSTTVQPQHF. In DNA, the CDR3 is TGTGCCAGCAGTGACATGCCCGGGTCGTCAACGACGGTGCAGCCCCAGCATTTT.

The chain recombines TRBV7-8 with TRBJ1-2; 8 positions agree with TRBD1. Trimming took 5 bases from V and 0 from J; bases not matched to a gene: 5. Germline V lookup: CDR1 SGHVS, CDR2 FQNEAQ. The CDR3 has 15 amino acids. CDR3 loop: CASSMGTGSNYGYTF. The CDR3 DNA sequence: TGTGCCAGCAGCATGGGGACAGGTTCTAACTATGGCTACACCTTC.

V and J are TRBV28 and TRBJ1-1; D gene ambiguous. Trimming removed 3 bases from V and 3 bases from J, with 5 bases in between. From germline, CDR1 is MDHEN and CDR2 SYDVKM. This CDR3 comprises 12 residues. CDR3 loop: CASSLRDTEAFF. CDR3 sequence (DNA): TGTGCCAGCAGTTTGAGGGACACTGAAGCTTTCTTT.

The CDR3 protein is CASILGVGYEQYF. The CDR3 region has the DNA TGTGCCAGCATTTTAGGAGTGGGCTACGAGCAGTACTTC. The genes are TRBV2 and TRBJ2-7; D is unresolved. Germline CDR1 reads SNHLY; CDR2 reads FYNNEI. This CDR3 contains 13 residues. Trimming cost V 7 bases and J 3 bases, with 13 bases left between them.

The rearrangement joins TRBV6-1 to TRBJ2-1; D gene uncertain. V was trimmed by 2 bases and J by 3 bases, leaving 5 bases between them. The CDR3 has 13 amino acids. Germline loops: CDR1 MNHNS, CDR2 SASEGT. The CDR3, as DNA: TGTGCCAGCAGTGAATCCAGCTACAATGAGCAGTTCTTC. Translating it yields CASSESSYNEQFF.

This chain joins TRBV27 and TRBJ2-7; TRBD1 might be the D (6 bases). V lost 8 bases and J lost 2, with 19 bases in between. Germline CDR1 and CDR2: MNHEY and SMNVEV (reference sequence). This CDR3 comprises 15 residues. The CDR3 here is CASQERTAPAYEQYF. The CDR3 DNA sequence: TGTGCCAGCCAAGAACGGACAGCTCCAGCCTACGAGCAGTACTTC.

The chain carries TRBV11-2 and TRBJ2-3; tentative D call: TRBD1 (5 bases). The germline V and J ends were trimmed by 1 base and 1 base, with 9 bases remaining between them. The CDR3 covers 15 residues. In germline, CDR1 is SGHAT, CDR2 FQNNGV. The DNA of the CDR3 is TGTGCCAGCAGCTTAGGGGGCTTGGGCACAGATACGCAGTATTTT. This translates into CASSLGGLGTDTQYF.

The genes are TRBV5-8 and TRBJ1-1; no firm D call. Trimming left V 3 bases short and J 0 bases short, with 6 bases between. The CDR3 is 13 amino acids. CDR1 is SGHTS, CDR2 YDEGEE, per germline. For the CDR3, the DNA is TGTGCCAGCAGCTCCTCAGTGAACACTGAAGCTTTCTTT. Its translation: CASSSSVNTEAFF.

The chain carries TRBV28 and TRBJ1-4; no definite D call. The length of the CDR3 is 14 residues. Trimming cost V 1 base and J 8 bases, with 11 bases left between them. The germline gives CDR1 MDHEN, CDR2 SYDVKM. CDR3 loop: CASSLSGEKEKLFF. CDR3 DNA sequence: TGTGCCAGCAGTTTATCCGGGGAGAAGGAAAAACTGTTTTTT.

In its sample, this clone was seen a few times. The genes are TRBV12-3 or TRBV12-4 and TRBJ1-3; a possible D gene is TRBD1 (5 bases). The CDR3 has 13 amino acids. V was cut by 1 base and J by 8 bases, with 9 bases left in between. As DNA, the CDR3 is TGTGCCAGCAGTTTAGGGATGGGGGACACCATATATTTT. Its protein is CASSLGMGDTIYF.

The rearrangement joins TRBV6-2 or TRBV6-3 to TRBJ1-5, with D uncertain. Between the trimmed V and J ends, which lost 4 bases and 3 bases, there was a span of 7 bases. CDR1 and CDR2 (germline): MNHEY, SVGEGT. This CDR3 is 13 amino acids long. CDR3 DNA: TGTGCCAGCAGTTTGAAGGACAATCAGCCCCAGCATTTT. Protein sequence: CASSLKDNQPQHF.

This clone showed up just a few times. The chain employs TRBV11-2 and TRBJ1-4; TRBD1 agrees at 7 bases. CDR1 and CDR2 (germline): SGHAT, FQNNGV. Germline trimming cut 6 bases from V and 5 bases from J; bases unmatched to any gene: 9. This CDR3 region has 15 residues. CDR3 bases: TGTGCCAGCAGTCGAATCAGGGGGGTGAATGAAAAACTGTTTTTT. Translated, it gives CASSRIRGVNEKLFF. Drawing the rest from reference TRBV11-2 and TRBJ1-4, the complete variable domain is EAGVAQSPRYKIIEKRQSVAFWCNPISGHATLYWYQQILGQGPKLLIQFQNNGVVDDSQLPKDRFSAERLKGVDSTLKIQPAKLEDSAVYLCASSRIRGVNEKLFFGSGTQLSVL.

The rearrangement joins TRBV28 to TRBJ1-1; 9 positions agree with TRBD1. With 7 bases clipped from V and 5 bases from J, the junction kept 11 bases outside the gene matches. CDR1 MDHEN and CDR2 SYDVKM come from the germline V gene. The CDR3 spans 15 residues. CDR3 DNA sequence: TGTGCCAGCACCAAAAGGTACAGGGGGCGGACTGAAGCTTTCTTT. Its protein product is CASTKRYRGRTEAFF.

Only a few counts were recorded for this clone. J is TRBJ1-1 and V is TRBV5-1, with TRBD1 matching 7 bases. From germline, CDR1 is SGHRS and CDR2 YFSETQ. The V segment lost 4 bases and the J segment 1 base; nucleotides outside the gene matches: 7. This CDR3 is built from 15 residues. CDR3 sequence (DNA): TGCGCCAGCAGCAGGGACAGCGCAGCGAACACTGAAGCTTTCTTT. It encodes CASSRDSAANTEAFF.